A single T cell receptor (beta chain) is shown here with its context. The target antigen is unknown. This specimen comes from a study of vaccination and CD4 T cells after COVID-19. Trimming took 0 bases from V and 1 from J, leaving 12 bases between them. Germline CDR1 is SGHTA and CDR2 is FQGNSA. The CDR3 has 16 residues. At the Johns Hopkins FTIC core, DNA taken from cultured CD4+ T cells was sequenced by way of the Oncomine TCR Beta short-read assay. MiXCR, run by TCRdb on the PCR reads, gives a single entry per CDR3 protein. The sample holds approximately 26,000 distinct CDR3 sequences, around 65% seen once. Treatment defined: roughly 11-day PBMC culture with coronavirus spike peptide pools or control peptides (ViraFEST assay).

The sample was CD4+ T cells from blood, cultured in vitro. This chain uses TRBV7-2 with TRBJ2-5, with D maybe TRBD1 (6 bases). This TCR derives from a human donor who had recovered from COVID-19. CDR3 coding DNA: TGTGCCAGCAGCTTAGCGCAGGGGTGGGCCCAAGAGACCCAGTACTTC. This gives the protein CASSLAQGWAQETQYF. The full variable domain, rest sourced from reference TRBV7-2 and TRBJ2-5, is GAGVSQSPSNKVTEKGKDVELRCDPISGHTALYWYRQSLGQGLEFLIYFQGNSAPDKSGLPSDRFSAERTGGSVSTLTIQRTQQEDSAVYLCASSLAQGWAQETQYFGPGTRLLVL.